This TCR beta chain came from a study of blood T cell repertoires in COVID-19. Measured with immunoSEQ multiplex PCR; TCRdb has only the in-frame clones, and not every one. The table lists about 130,000 clones, around 73% of them singletons. V lost 6 bases to trimming and J lost 6 bases, with 14 bases between them. Germline values: CDR1 SQVTM, CDR2 ANQGSEA. This CDR3 is 12 amino acids long. Cohort placement rested on clinical history that participants reported themselves. Two negative PCRs, clearance, or symptom resolution characterized the recovered Cohort 3 donors. The V gene is TRBV29-1, the J gene TRBJ1-2; possible D gene TRBD1, 5 bases. Source material: PBMCs or T cells enriched from blood (not recorded which). The TCR comes from a woman in her forties or fifties who had recovered from COVID-19. CDR3: CSVFPGRDGYTF. CDR3 nucleotide sequence: TGCAGCGTGTTCCCAGGGAGGGATGGCTACACCTTC.